The 14 T cell receptor beta chains in this list originate from one sample, sequenced in a study of T cells after yellow fever vaccination. TCRdb analysed the 5' RACE reads with MiXCR anew, one entry per CDR3 protein. Among about 580,000 distinct CDR3 sequences listed, less than 20% were seen once. The sample in question was PBMCs, obtained 5 days after the first yellow fever vaccination. These receptors all come from a man aged 18-30 years who received the YFV17D yellow fever vaccine.

This rearrangement joins TRBV19 to TRBJ1-4; TRBD1 might be the D (5 bases). The length of the CDR3 is 14 residues. Germline-derived CDR1 and CDR2 are LNHDA and SQIVND (reference sequence). Trimming cost V 4 bases and J 8 bases, with 14 bases left between them. In DNA, the CDR3 is TGTGCCAGTAGTACCGGGGGGACCGGCGAAAAACTGTTTTTT. This translates into CASSTGGTGEKLFF.

This clonotype was counted only a few times. The rearrangement links TRBV12-3 or TRBV12-4 to TRBJ2-1, with 10 nucleotides matching TRBD1. V lost 7 bases to trimming and J lost 6 bases; unmatched junction nucleotides: 6. The CDR3 is 14 amino acids. CDR3 DNA: TGTGCCAGCACCTTGGGACAGGGGATCAATGAGCAGTTCTTC. Its translation is CASTLGQGINEQFF.

The CDR3 spells CASSRTQTYGYTF. The CDR3 region has the DNA TGTGCCAGCAGCCGGACGCAGACCTATGGCTACACCTTC. The chain is built from TRBV7-9 and TRBJ1-2; D not resolved. CDR3 length: 13 residues. Germline CDR1 SEHNR, CDR2 FQNEAQ (reference sequence). V lost 5 bases to trimming and J lost 4 bases, with 11 bases between them. Drawing the rest from reference TRBV7-9 and TRBJ1-2, the complete variable domain is DTGVSQNPRHKITKRGQNVTFRCDPISEHNRLYWYRQTLGQGPEFLTYFQNEAQLEKSRLLSDRFSAERPKGSFSTLEIQRTEQGDSAMYLCASSRTQTYGYTFGSGTRLTVV.

This sequence joins TRBV4-3 and TRBJ1-2; D might be TRBD1 (6 bases). Germline V gives CDR1 LGHNA, CDR2 YSLEER. The length of the CDR3 is 15 residues. The V end lost 0 bases, the J end lost 8 bases, and 16 bases lay between the germline ends. In DNA form, the CDR3 reads TGCGCCAGCAGCCAAGATCTCTTACAGGGTGGCGGCTACACCTTC. As protein: CASSQDLLQGGGYTF.

The gene calls are TRBV5-4 and TRBJ2-7, with a weak D call TRBD2 (6 bases). Per the germline V gene, CDR1 is SGHNT and CDR2 is YYREEE (reference sequence). Trimming shortened V by 4 bases and J by 2 bases, and 16 bases separated the two germline ends. This CDR3 comprises 15 residues. The CDR3 protein is CASSPGPSGAYEQYV. CDR3 DNA: TGTGCCAGCAGCCCGGGACCTTCGGGAGCCTACGAGCAGTACGTC.

The V and J genes are TRBV4-2 and TRBJ2-1, with D perhaps matching TRBD1 (7 bases). The V end was cut by 8 bases, the J end by 2 bases, with 13 bases between. Germline V lookup: CDR1 LGHNA, CDR2 YNFKEQ. The CDR3 is made up of 14 amino acids. The CDR3 nucleotides are TGTGCCAGCGGTCCAGGGGGGCCCTACAATGAGCAGTTCTTC. Amino acids: CASGPGGPYNEQFF.

The chain joins TRBV4-2 to TRBJ2-6; TRBD2 is a possible D gene (7 bases). CDR1 is LGHNA and CDR2 is YNFKEQ in the germline V gene. The length of the CDR3 is 20 residues. The V and J ends lost 0 bases and 0 bases respectively, with 18 bases between them. The CDR3 region is CASSQDARGATHSGANVLTF. In DNA form, the CDR3 reads TGTGCCAGCAGCCAAGATGCCCGGGGGGCCACACACTCTGGGGCCAACGTCCTGACTTTC.

This clonotype was observed a handful of times. The chain uses TRBV30 and TRBJ1-1, with a weak D call TRBD1 (5 bases). This CDR3 is built from 17 residues. The germline gives CDR1 GTSNPN, CDR2 SVGIG (reference sequence). Trimming pared 1 base from V and 6 bases from J, leaving 24 bases between. The CDR3 sequence is CAWSAKPGTGRTAEAFF. The DNA for the CDR3 is TGTGCCTGGAGTGCCAAACCCGGGACTGGGAGGACGGCTGAAGCTTTCTTT. Full variable domain (remainder filled in from reference TRBV30 and TRBJ1-1): SQTIHQWPATLVQPVGSPLSLECTVEGTSNPNLYWYRQAAGRGLQLLFYSVGIGQISSEVPQNLSASRPQDRQFILSSKKLLLSDSGFYLCAWSAKPGTGRTAEAFFGQGTRLTVV.

The genes are TRBV10-1 and TRBJ2-5; D gene ambiguous. Germline CDR1 WNHNN, CDR2 SYGVQD (reference sequence). V was clipped by 0 bases and J by 1 base, with 6 bases between them. The CDR3 runs to 14 residues. In DNA, the CDR3 is TGCGCCAGCAGTGAGTCCACACTCCAAGAGACCCAGTACTTC. Amino acids: CASSESTLQETQYF.

A note on this clonotype: One end of the junction does not line up with germline, which may come from a read error. This sequence joins TRBV7-2 and TRBJ2-3; D gene ambiguous. The CDR3 extends over 13 amino acids. Germline V CDR1 and CDR2: SGHTA, FQGNSA. The CDR3 sequence is CASSLAVPDTHYF. DNA of the CDR3: TGTGCCAGCAGCTTAGCGGTCCCAGATACGCATTATTTT.

This clonotype occurred a few times. As DNA, the CDR3 is TGCGCCAGCAGCCAAGATCGCCGAGCGGGTGAAGCTTTCTTT. Its translation is CASSQDRRAGEAFF. This chain joins TRBV4-3 and TRBJ1-1; D unclear. The germline V and J ends were trimmed by 0 bases and 7 bases, with 12 bases remaining between them. The CDR3 has 14 amino acids. CDR1 is LGHNA, CDR2 YSLEER, per germline.

This clonotype turned up a few times. This chain connects TRBV29-1 to TRBJ1-1; D gene uncertain. The V gene lost 0 bases and the J gene lost 0 bases, with 11 bases spanning the gap. The CDR3 extends over 15 amino acids. CDR1 and CDR2 (germline): SQVTM, ANQGSEA. In DNA form, the CDR3 reads TGCAGCGTTGAAGATTGGACGCCGATGAACACTGAAGCTTTCTTT. Translation gives CSVEDWTPMNTEAFF.

This clonotype has just a few counts. V is TRBV7-9 and J is TRBJ2-3, with a tentative D call TRBD1 (5 bases). The CDR3 consists of 14 residues. V shed 1 base and J shed 4 bases, with 9 bases lying between them. Per germline, CDR1 SEHNR and CDR2 FQNEAQ (reference sequence). This chain's CDR3 is CASSLGVGPDTQYF. The CDR3 coding sequence is TGTGCCAGCAGCTTAGGAGTGGGGCCAGATACGCAGTATTTT.

This clonotype appeared many times. This rearrangement joins TRBV6-1 to TRBJ2-1; TRBD1 aligns across 8 bases. This CDR3 spans 13 amino acids. CDR1 MNHNS and CDR2 SASEGT come from the germline V gene. V gave up 7 bases and J gave up 6 bases; unmatched junction bases: 5. This CDR3 is CASNGQGGNEQFF. The CDR3 DNA sequence: TGTGCCAGCAATGGACAGGGAGGCAATGAGCAGTTCTTC.